The TCR beta chain under discussion was sequenced for a study of CD8+ T cells in alopecia areata. Turning to the study itself: Patients received oral tofacitinib, 5 to 10 mg twice daily, for moderate-to-severe alopecia areata.

Comments on this clone: What it recognizes is unknown.

Extracted from the samples, RNA was reverse transcribed into cDNA to serve as the sequencing template. Measured with immunoSEQ multiplex PCR; TCRdb has only the in-frame clones, and not every one. This sample has 250,000 or so clones, with around 67% found just once. Trimming removed 0 bases from V and 11 bases from J; junction bases left unmatched: 9. The CDR3 sequence is 15 residues long. CDR1 is SGHTA, CDR2 FQGNSA, per germline. Study-wide points: Normal skin's resident alphabeta T cells are sequenced alongside lesional scalp T cells.

The sequencing here drew on CD4+ T cells sorted from blood, taken at week 0. This receptor was identified in a human donor with alopecia areata. V usage is TRBV7-2 and J usage is TRBJ1-1, with 10 bases fitting TRBD1. The CDR3: CASSLAQLGTGDAFF. The DNA for the CDR3 is TGTGCCAGCAGCTTAGCGCAATTAGGGACAGGGGACGCTTTCTTT.